This TCR beta chain was found in a study of early T cells in non-severe SARS-CoV-2 infection. The CDR3 contains 14 residues. Germline CDR1 and CDR2: SGHRS and YFSETQ. The V gene end was trimmed by 4 bases and the J gene end by 5 bases; junction bases not matched to a gene: 7. This clonotype turned up a few times. TCRdb ran MiXCR on the 5' RACE reads and lists one entry per CDR3 protein. This sample yields roughly 70,000 distinct CDR3 sequences, of which around 20% are seen a single time; approximately 15% belongs to the top ten. The input for sequencing was whole blood, taken at baseline. This sequence originates from an adult who was a healthcare worker with PCR-confirmed SARS-CoV-2 infection or an uninfected control (not recorded which). The rearrangement links TRBV5-1 to TRBJ1-1, with 8 bases fitting TRBD1. The CDR3 bases are TGCGCCAGCAGCAATTACGGACAGGGAACTGAAGCTTTCTTT. This codes for CASSNYGQGTEAFF.